What follows are 10 T cell receptor beta chains derived from one specimen sequenced in a study of CD8 T cells in ankylosing spondylitis. Findings and limits, study-wide: Apparently characteristic of ankylosing spondylitis blood was a TCR beta motif (under ten highly homologous variants).

TCRdb fed the 5' RACE reads into MiXCR, producing one record per CDR3 protein. The sample consists of fewer than 500,000 distinct CDR3 sequences, roughly 27% of them appearing once. No cognate antigen is known for these TCRs. Sequenced sample: blood, either unsorted or a sorted T cell fraction (not recorded which). All receptors derive from a male donor with ankylosing spondylitis.

This clonotype was counted a few times. The V gene is TRBV11-1, the J gene TRBJ2-3; 11 bases line up with TRBD2. Germline-derived CDR1 and CDR2 are SGHAT and FQDESV (reference sequence). Losses at the gene ends were 5 bases for V and 3 bases for J; bases not matched to a gene: 13. The CDR3 runs 18 residues. The CDR3 DNA follows: TGTGCCAGCAGCAAAAGACTAGCGGGGAGCTCCGGAACAGATACGCAGTATTTT. Amino acids: CASSKRLAGSSGTDTQYF. Full variable domain (outside the CDR3, taken from reference TRBV11-1 and TRBJ2-3): EAEVAQSPRYKITEKSQAVAFWCDPISGHATLYWYRQILGQGPELLVQFQDESVVDDSQLPKDRFSAERLKGVDSTLKIQPAELGDSAMYLCASSKRLAGSSGTDTQYFGPGTRLTVL.

This clonotype was picked up one time. This chain links TRBV6-1 with TRBJ1-2; D call uncertain. Germline V CDR1 and CDR2: MNHNS, SASEGT. This CDR3 spans 14 amino acids. Trimming removed 1 base from V and 2 bases from J, with 8 bases in between. The CDR3 reads CASSEEQRNYGYTF. CDR3 DNA sequence: TGTGCCAGCAGTGAAGAACAGAGGAACTATGGCTACACCTTC.

The rearrangement joins TRBV12-3 or TRBV12-4 to TRBJ1-6; D ambiguous. This CDR3 has 16 residues. V was trimmed by 1 base and J by 0 bases, leaving 7 bases between them. CDR3: CASSLERSSYNSPLHF. CDR3 coding DNA: TGTGCCAGCAGTTTAGAGAGGAGCTCCTATAATTCACCCCTCCACTTT.

This clonotype has only a few counts. The chain uses TRBV5-1 and TRBJ1-5; D gene uncertain. V shed 4 bases and J shed 5 bases, with 16 bases lying between them. The CDR3 sequence is 15 residues long. Germline CDR1 SGHRS, CDR2 YFSETQ. CDR3 amino acids: CASSPNGNSDQPQHF. The CDR3 DNA is TGCGCCAGCAGCCCCAACGGGAACAGCGATCAGCCCCAGCATTTT.

The chain combines TRBV14 with TRBJ2-2; D is tentatively TRBD1 or TRBD2 (5 bases each). The length of the CDR3 is 16 residues. Per the germline V gene, CDR1 is SGHDN and CDR2 is FVKESK. Trimming took 0 bases from V and 5 from J, leaving 13 bases between them. CDR3 loop: CASSQDEGFTTGELFF. In DNA form, the CDR3 reads TGTGCCAGCAGCCAAGATGAGGGGTTTACTACCGGGGAGCTGTTTTTT.

The chain is built from TRBV20-1 and TRBJ1-5, with a tentative D call TRBD1 (6 bases). V was shortened by 1 base and J by 4 bases, with 14 bases between the two germline ends. The CDR3 totals 15 residues. Germline V gene sequence: CDR1 DFQATT, CDR2 SNEGSKA (reference sequence). CDR3 sequence (DNA): TGCAGTGCTAGAGCGACGGGGGCACGAAATCAGCCCCAGCATTTT. This translates into CSARATGARNQPQHF.

This clonotype was picked up a small number of times. The CDR3 spells CASSLEGRSNQPQHF. CDR3 nucleotides: TGTGCCAGCAGCTTAGAAGGACGGAGCAATCAGCCCCAGCATTTT. The genes are TRBV7-2 and TRBJ1-5, with unresolved D. Per germline, CDR1 SGHTA and CDR2 FQGNSA. The CDR3 is 15 residues long. The V end lost 1 base, the J end lost 1 base, and 8 bases lay between the germline ends.

This rearrangement joins TRBV4-2 to TRBJ2-5, with TRBD2 matching over 12 bases. CDR1 and CDR2 (germline): LGHNA, YNFKEQ. Losses at the gene ends were 0 bases for V and 0 bases for J; bases not matched to a gene: 5. CDR3 length equals 18 residues. CDR3 DNA: TGTGCCAGCAGCCAAGATGGCCTAGCGGGAGGGTACCAAGAGACCCAGTACTTC. This gives the protein CASSQDGLAGGYQETQYF.

This clonotype turned up a few times. The V gene is TRBV6-1, the J gene TRBJ1-6; 10 nucleotides agree with TRBD1. The CDR3 is 15 residues long. V was clipped by 6 bases and J by 7 bases; unmatched bases: 6. Germline values: CDR1 MNHNS, CDR2 SASEGT. The CDR3 reads CASSRQGADNSPLHF. The CDR3 DNA follows: TGTGCCAGCAGCAGACAGGGGGCGGACAATTCACCCCTCCACTTT.

This chain uses TRBV12-3 or TRBV12-4 with TRBJ1-1; 7 positions agree with TRBD1. Trimming removed 5 bases from V and 5 bases from J; junction bases left unmatched: 14. The CDR3 runs to 16 residues. CDR3 residues: CASSEKGARRNTEAFF. CDR3 nucleotides: TGTGCCAGCAGTGAAAAGGGGGCGCGAAGGAATACTGAAGCTTTCTTT.